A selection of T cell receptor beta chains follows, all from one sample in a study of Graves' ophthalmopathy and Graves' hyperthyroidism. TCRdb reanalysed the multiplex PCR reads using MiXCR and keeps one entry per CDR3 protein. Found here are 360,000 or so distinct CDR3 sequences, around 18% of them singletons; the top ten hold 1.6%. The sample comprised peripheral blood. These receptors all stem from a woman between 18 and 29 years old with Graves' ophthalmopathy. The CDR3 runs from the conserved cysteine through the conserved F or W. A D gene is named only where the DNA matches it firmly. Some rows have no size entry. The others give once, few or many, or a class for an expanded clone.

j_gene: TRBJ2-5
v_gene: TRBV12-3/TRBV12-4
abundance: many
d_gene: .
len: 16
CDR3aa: CASSLPAAFTKETQYF
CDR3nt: TGTGCCAGCAGTTTACCGGCGGCTTTTACCAAAGAGACCCAGTACTTC

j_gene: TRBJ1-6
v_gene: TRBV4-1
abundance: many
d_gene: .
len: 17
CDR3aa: CASSHQQTGRAGSPLHF
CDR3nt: TGCGCCAGCAGCCATCAACAAACAGGGCGCGCGGGTTCACCCCTCCACTTT

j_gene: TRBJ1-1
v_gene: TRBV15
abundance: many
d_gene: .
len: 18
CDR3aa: CATSETEKLEGGRTEAFF
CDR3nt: TGTGCCACCAGCGAAACAGAAAAGCTTGAGGGGGGCCGTACTGAAGCTTTCTTT

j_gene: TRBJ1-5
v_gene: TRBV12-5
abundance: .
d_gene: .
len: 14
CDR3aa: CASGFGSSNQPQHF
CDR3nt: TGTGCTAGTGGTTTCGGCAGTAGCAATCAGCCCCAGCATTTT

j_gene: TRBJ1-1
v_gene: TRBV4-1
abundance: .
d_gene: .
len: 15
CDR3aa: CASSQQTGRNTEAFF
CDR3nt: TGCGCCAGCAGCCAACAAACAGGGCGCAACACTGAAGCTTTCTTT

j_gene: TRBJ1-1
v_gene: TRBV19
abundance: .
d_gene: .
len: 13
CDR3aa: CASSYREGTEAFF
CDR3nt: TGTGCCAGTAGTTACAGGGAAGGCACTGAAGCTTTCTTT

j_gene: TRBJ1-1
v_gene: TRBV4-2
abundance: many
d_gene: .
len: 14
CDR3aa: CASSRRTENTEAFF
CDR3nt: TGTGCCAGCAGCCGCAGGACAGAGAACACTGAAGCTTTCTTT

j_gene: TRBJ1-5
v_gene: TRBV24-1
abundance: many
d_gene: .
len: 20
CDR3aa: CATSGDKVGGTRSFNQPQHF
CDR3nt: TGTGCCACCAGTGGTGATAAGGTTGGGGGAACGAGAAGCTTCAATCAGCCCCAGCATTTT

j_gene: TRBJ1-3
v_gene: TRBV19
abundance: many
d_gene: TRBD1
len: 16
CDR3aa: CASSLQGASSGNTIYF
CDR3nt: TGTGCCAGTAGTCTGCAGGGGGCCTCCTCTGGAAACACCATATATTTT

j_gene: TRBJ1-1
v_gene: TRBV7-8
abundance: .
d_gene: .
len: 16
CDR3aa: CASSSRRQRMNTEAFF
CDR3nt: TGTGCCAGCAGCTCAAGAAGACAGAGGATGAACACTGAAGCTTTCTTT

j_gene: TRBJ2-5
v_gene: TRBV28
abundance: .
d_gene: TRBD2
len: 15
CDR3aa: CASSPHRTSRETQYF
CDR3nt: TGTGCCAGCAGTCCCCATCGGACTAGCCGGGAGACCCAGTACTTC

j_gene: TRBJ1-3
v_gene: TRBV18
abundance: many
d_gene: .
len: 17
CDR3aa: CASSPPRDTSSGNTIYF
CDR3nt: TGTGCCAGCTCACCACCGCGGGACACATCTTCTGGAAACACCATATATTTT

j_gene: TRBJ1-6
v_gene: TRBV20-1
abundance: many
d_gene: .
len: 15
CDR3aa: CSARQHSDGNSPLHF
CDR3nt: TGCAGTGCTAGACAACACTCCGACGGGAATTCACCCCTCCACTTT

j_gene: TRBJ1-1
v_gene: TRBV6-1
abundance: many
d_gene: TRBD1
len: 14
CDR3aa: CASRDRGLGTEAFF
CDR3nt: TGTGCCAGCAGGGACAGGGGTTTGGGCACTGAAGCTTTCTTT

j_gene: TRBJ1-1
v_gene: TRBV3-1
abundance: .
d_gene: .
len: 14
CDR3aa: CASSQGETKTEAFF
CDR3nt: TGTGCCAGCAGCCAAGGGGAGACTAAGACTGAAGCTTTCTTT

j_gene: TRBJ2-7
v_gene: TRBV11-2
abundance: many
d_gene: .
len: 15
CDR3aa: CASSLRGGGSYEQYF
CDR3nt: TGTGCCAGCAGCTTACGTGGGGGCGGGTCCTACGAGCAGTACTTC

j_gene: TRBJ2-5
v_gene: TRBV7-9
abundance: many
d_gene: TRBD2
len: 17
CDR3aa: CASSLAVASGGGETQYF
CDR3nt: TGTGCCAGCAGCTTAGCGGTGGCTAGCGGAGGAGGAGAGACCCAGTACTTC

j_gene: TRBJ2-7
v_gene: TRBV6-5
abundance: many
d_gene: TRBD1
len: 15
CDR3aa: CASSPRDRGVYEQYF
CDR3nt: TGTGCCAGCAGTCCAAGGGACAGGGGCGTTTACGAGCAGTACTTC

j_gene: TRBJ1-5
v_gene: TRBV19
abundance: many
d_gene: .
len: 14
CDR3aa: CASSILGSNQPQHF
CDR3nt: TGTGCCAGTAGTATCCTCGGTAGCAATCAGCCCCAGCATTTT

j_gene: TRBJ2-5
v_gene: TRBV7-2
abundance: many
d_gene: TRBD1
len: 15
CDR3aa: CASSLGTGRRETQYF
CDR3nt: TGTGCCAGCAGCTTAGGGACAGGGCGGAGGGAGACCCAGTACTTC

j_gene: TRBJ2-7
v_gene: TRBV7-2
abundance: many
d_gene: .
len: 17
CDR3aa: CASSLAVGGGHSYEQYF
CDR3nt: TGTGCCAGCAGCTTAGCCGTAGGGGGAGGTCACTCCTACGAGCAGTACTTC

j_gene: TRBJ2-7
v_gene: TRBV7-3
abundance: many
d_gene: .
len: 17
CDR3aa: CASSSNRPRDQDYEQYF
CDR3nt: TGTGCCAGCAGCTCCAACCGGCCCCGGGACCAGGACTACGAGCAGTACTTC

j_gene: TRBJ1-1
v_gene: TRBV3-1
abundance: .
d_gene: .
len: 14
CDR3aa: CASSPSDSYTEAFF
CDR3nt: TGTGCCAGCAGCCCTTCCGACAGCTACACTGAAGCTTTCTTT

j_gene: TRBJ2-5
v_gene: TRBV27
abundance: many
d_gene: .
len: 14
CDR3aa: CASSLEPLSETQYF
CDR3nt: TGTGCCAGCAGTTTAGAGCCCCTCTCGGAGACCCAGTACTTC

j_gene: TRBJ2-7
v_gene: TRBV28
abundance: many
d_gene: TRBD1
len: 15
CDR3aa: CASRPGTVRSYEQYF
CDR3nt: TGTGCCAGCCGACCCGGGACAGTTCGCTCCTACGAGCAGTACTTC

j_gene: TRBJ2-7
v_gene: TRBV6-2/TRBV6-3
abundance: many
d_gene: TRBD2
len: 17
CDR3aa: CASSSLLAGQYHYEQYF
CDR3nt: TGTGCCAGCAGTTCCCTACTAGCGGGACAATATCACTACGAGCAGTACTTC

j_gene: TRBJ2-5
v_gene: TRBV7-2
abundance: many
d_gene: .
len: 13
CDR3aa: CASSSVPTGDQYF
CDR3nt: TGTGCCAGCAGCTCCGTACCAACTGGGGACCAGTACTTC

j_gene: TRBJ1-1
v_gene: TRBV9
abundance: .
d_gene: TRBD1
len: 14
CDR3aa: CASSLGTGGSEAFF
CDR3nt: TGTGCCAGCAGCCTAGGGACAGGGGGCTCTGAAGCTTTCTTT

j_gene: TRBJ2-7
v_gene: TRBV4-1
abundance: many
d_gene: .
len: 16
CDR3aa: CASSQEGSGWSYEQYF
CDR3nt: TGCGCCAGCAGCCAAGAGGGAAGCGGGTGGTCCTACGAGCAGTACTTC

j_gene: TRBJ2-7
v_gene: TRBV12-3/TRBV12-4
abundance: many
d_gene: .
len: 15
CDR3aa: CASSLVQGGSYEQYF
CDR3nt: TGTGCCAGCAGTTTAGTTCAGGGGGGTTCCTACGAGCAGTACTTC

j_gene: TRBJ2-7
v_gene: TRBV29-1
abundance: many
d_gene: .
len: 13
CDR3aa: CSVDRDTPYEQYF
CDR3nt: TGCAGCGTTGACCGGGACACCCCCTACGAGCAGTACTTC

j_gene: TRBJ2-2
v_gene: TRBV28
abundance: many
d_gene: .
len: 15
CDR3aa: CASSLIGGDTGELFF
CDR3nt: TGTGCCAGCAGTTTAATAGGGGGTGACACCGGGGAGCTGTTTTTT

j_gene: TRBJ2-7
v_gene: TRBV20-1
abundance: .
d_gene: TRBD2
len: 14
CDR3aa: CSAPAPSGVYEQYF
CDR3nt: TGCAGTGCTCCAGCCCCTAGCGGGGTCTACGAGCAGTACTTC

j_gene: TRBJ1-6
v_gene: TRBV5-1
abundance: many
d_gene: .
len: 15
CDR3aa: CASSLDRAIHSPLHF
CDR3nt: TGCGCCAGCAGCTTGGATAGAGCTATCCACTCACCCCTCCACTTT

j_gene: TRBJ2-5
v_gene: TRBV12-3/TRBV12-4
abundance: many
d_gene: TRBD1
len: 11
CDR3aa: CASSFRGPTYF
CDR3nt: TGTGCCAGCAGTTTTAGGGGGCCTACGTACTTC

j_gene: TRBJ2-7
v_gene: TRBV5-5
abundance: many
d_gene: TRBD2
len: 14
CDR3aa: CASSSGLAKDEQYF
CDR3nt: TGTGCCAGCAGCTCTGGACTAGCGAAGGACGAGCAGTACTTC

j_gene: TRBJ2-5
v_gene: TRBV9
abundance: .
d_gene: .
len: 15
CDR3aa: CASSPHSRDEEIQYF
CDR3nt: TGTGCCAGCAGCCCCCATTCAAGGGACGAGGAGATCCAGTACTTC

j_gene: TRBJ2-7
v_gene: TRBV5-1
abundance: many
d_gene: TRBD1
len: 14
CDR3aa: CASSPGTASYEQYF
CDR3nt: TGCGCCAGCAGCCCCGGGACAGCGTCCTACGAGCAGTACTTC

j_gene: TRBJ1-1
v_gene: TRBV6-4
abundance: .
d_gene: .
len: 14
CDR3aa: CASKPTAGFTEAFF
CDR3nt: TGTGCCAGCAAACCGACAGCAGGGTTCACTGAAGCTTTCTTT

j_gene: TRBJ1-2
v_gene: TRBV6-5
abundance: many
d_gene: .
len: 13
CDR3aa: CASSTRQGSGYTF
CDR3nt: TGTGCCAGCAGTACCCGCCAGGGCAGTGGCTACACCTTC

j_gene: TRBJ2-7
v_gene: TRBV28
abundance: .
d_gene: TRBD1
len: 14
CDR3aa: CASSSGQFPYEQYF
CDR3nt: TGTGCCAGCAGTTCGGGACAGTTCCCCTACGAGCAGTACTTC

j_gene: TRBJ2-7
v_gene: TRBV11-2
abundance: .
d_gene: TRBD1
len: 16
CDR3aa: CASSSSATGQGREQYF
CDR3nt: TGTGCCAGCAGCTCTTCGGCTACGGGACAGGGCCGGGAGCAGTACTTC

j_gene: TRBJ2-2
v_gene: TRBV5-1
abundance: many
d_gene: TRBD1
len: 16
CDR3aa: CASSFRQGRSTGELFF
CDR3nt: TGCGCCAGCAGCTTCAGACAGGGGAGGTCCACCGGGGAGCTGTTTTTT

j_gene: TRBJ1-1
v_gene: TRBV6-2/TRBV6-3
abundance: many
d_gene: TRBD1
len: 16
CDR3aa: CASSWDRELANTEAFF
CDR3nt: TGTGCCAGCAGTTGGGACAGGGAATTGGCGAACACTGAAGCTTTCTTT

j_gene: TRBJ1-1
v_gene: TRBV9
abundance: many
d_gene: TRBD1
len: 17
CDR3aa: CASSVEGTVDFGTEAFF
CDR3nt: TGTGCCAGCAGCGTAGAGGGGACAGTCGATTTTGGGACTGAAGCTTTCTTT

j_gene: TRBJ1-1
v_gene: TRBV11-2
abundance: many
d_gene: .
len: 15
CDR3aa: CASSFFREVDTEAFF
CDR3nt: TGTGCCAGCAGCTTCTTCAGGGAAGTCGACACTGAAGCTTTCTTT